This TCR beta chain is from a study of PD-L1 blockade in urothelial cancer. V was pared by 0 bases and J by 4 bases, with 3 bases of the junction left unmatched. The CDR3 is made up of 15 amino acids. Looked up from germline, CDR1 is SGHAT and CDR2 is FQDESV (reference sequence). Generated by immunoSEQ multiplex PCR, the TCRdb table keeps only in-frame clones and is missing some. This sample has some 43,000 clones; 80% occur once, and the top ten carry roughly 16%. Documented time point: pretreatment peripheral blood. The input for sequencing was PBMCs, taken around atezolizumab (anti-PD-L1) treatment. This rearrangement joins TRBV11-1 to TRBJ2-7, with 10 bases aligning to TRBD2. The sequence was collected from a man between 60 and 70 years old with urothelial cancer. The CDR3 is CASSLAGTSVYEQYF. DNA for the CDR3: TGTGCCAGCAGCTTAGCCGGGACTAGCGTGTACGAGCAGTACTTC.